The clone carrying this TCR beta chain has more than one count but fewer than ten. The antigen is not known. Researchers made TCR beta libraries by using iRepertoire HTBI primers and running Arm-PCR on CDR3 regions. A single record per CDR3 protein comes from TCRdb applying MiXCR to the multiplex PCR reads. The profile shows some 320,000 distinct CDR3 sequences, 15% to 20% of them singletons. Germline assignment: CDR1 DFQATT and CDR2 SNEGSKA (reference sequence). Trimming removed 8 bases from V and 5 bases from J; junction bases left unmatched: 14. The CDR3 runs 14 residues. This specimen belongs to a study of regulatory T cells in long-lasting Graves disease. Study-wide findings and caveats: Less diverse TCR repertoires were seen in persistent Graves' patients than in newly diagnosed ones.

Stated time point: newly diagnosed GD, antithyroid drugs for less than 3 months. The TCR library was prepared using RNA isolated from PBMCs. The rearrangement links TRBV20-1 to TRBJ2-5; 7 bases align to TRBD2. This sample comprised peripheral blood mononuclear cells (PBMCs), obtained at new diagnosis, from a patient treated with antithyroid drugs. This receptor was taken from a female donor with Graves disease. CDR3 sequence (DNA): TGCAGTACGAACCCCGTGGGAGGGCGGGAGACCCAGTACTTC. This translates into CSTNPVGGRETQYF.